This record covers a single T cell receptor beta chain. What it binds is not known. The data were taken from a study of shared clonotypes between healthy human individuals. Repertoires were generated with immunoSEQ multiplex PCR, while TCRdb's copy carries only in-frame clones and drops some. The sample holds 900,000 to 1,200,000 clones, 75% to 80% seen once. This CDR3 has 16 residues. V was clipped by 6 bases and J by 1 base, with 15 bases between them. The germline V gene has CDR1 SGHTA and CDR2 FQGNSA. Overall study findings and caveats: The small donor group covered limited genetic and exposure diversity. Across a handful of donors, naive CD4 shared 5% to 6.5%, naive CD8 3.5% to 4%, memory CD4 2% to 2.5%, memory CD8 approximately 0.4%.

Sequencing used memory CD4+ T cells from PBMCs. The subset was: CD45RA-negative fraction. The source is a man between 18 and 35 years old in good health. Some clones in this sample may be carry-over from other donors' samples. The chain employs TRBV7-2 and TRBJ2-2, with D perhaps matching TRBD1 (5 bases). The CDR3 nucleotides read TGTGCCAGCAGGATGACAGCGCTGAGGAACACCGGGGAGCTGTTTTTT. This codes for CASRMTALRNTGELFF.